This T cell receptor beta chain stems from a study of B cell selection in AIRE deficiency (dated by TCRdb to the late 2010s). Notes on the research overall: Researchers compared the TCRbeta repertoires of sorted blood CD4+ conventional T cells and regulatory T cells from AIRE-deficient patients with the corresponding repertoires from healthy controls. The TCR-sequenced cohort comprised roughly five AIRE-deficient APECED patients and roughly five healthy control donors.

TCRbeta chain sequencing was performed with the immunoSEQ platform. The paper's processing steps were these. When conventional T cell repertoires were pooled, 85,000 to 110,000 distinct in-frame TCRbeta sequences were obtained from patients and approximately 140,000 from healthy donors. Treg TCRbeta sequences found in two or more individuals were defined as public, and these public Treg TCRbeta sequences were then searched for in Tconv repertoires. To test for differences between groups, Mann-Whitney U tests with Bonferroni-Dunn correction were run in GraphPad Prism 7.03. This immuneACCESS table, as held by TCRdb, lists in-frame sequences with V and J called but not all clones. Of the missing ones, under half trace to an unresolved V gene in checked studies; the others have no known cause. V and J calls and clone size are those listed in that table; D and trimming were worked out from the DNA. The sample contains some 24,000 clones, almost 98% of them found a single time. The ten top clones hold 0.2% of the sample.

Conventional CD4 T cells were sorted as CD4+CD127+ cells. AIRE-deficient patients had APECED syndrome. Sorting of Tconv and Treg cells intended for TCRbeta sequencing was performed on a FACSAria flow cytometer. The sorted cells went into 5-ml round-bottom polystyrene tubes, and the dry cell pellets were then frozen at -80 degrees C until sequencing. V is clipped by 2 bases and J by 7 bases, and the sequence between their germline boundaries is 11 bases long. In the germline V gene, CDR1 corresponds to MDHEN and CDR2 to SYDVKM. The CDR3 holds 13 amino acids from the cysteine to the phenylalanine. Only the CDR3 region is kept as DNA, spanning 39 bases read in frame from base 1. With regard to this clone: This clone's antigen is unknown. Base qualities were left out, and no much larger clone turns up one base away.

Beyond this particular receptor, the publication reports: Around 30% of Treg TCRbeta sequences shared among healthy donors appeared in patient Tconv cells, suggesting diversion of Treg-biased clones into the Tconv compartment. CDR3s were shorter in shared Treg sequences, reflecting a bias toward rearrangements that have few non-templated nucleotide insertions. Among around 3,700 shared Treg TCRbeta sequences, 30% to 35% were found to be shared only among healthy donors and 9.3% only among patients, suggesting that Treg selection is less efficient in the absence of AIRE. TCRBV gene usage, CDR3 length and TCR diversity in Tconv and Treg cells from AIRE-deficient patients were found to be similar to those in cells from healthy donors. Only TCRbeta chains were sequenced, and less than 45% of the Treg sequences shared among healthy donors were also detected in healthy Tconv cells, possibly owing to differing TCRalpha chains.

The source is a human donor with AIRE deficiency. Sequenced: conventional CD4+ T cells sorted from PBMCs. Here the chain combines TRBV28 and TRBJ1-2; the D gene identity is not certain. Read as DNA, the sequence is TGTGCCAGCAGTTTAAACAGCCCAGTTGGCTACACCTTC. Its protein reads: CASSLNSPVGYTF.